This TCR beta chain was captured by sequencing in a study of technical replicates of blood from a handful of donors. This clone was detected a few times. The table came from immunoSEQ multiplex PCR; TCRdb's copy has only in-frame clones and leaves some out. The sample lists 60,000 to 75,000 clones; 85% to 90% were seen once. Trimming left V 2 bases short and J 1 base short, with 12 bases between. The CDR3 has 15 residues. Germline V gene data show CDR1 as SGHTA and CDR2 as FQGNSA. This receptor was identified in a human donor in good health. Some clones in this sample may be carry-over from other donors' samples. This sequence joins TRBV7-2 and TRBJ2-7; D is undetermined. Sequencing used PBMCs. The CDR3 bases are TGTGCCAGCAGCTTATCTGCGTTTGTATCCTACGAGCAGTACTTC. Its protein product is CASSLSAFVSYEQYF.